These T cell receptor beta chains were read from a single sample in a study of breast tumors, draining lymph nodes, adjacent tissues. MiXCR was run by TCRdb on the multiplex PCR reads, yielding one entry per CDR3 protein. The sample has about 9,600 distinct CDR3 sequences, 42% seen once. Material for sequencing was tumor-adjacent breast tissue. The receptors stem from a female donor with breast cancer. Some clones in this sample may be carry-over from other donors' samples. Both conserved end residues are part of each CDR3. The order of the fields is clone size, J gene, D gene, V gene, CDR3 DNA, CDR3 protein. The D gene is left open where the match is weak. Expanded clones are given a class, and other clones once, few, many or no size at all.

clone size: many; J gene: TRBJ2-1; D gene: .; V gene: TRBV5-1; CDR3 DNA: TGCGCCAGCAGCTTGGTCCGGGACGGAATTTACAATGAGCAGTTCTTC; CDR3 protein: CASSLVRDGIYNEQFF
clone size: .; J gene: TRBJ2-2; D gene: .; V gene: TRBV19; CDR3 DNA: TGTGCCAGTAGTACCTTCTCGGTTGTCGGGACCGGGGAGCTGTTTTTT; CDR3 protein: CASSTFSVVGTGELFF
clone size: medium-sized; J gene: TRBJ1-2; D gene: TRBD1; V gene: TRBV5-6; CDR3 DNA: TGTGCCAGCAGCTTGTCCCGGGGACAGAGCGGCTACACCTTC; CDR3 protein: CASSLSRGQSGYTF
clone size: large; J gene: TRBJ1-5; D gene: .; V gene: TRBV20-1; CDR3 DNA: TGCAGTGCTAGAGATGGGGGAGATAGCAATCAGCCCCAGCATTTT; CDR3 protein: CSARDGGDSNQPQHF
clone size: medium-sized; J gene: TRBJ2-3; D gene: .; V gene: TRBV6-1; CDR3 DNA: TGTGCCAGCAGGGCCCAGGGTTGGGGCACAGATACGCAGTATTTT; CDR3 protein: CASRAQGWGTDTQYF
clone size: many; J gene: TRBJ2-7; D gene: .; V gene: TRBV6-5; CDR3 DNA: TGTGCCAGCAGGGCCAAGTACTCAGGGATCATGAACGAGCAGTACTTC; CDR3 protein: CASRAKYSGIMNEQYF
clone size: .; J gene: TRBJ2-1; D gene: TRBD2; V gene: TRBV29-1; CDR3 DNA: TGCAGCGTTGAAGATCCCCTACGGGAGGGCAATGAGCAGTTCTTC; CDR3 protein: CSVEDPLREGNEQFF
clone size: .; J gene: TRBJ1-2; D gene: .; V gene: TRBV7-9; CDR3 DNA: TGTGCCAGCAGCTTATCGGCGGATGGCTACACCTTC; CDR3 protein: CASSLSADGYTF
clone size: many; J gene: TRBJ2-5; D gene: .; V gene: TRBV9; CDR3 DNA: TGTGCCAGCAGCCCTAGGGAGACCCAGTACTTC; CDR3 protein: CASSPRETQYF
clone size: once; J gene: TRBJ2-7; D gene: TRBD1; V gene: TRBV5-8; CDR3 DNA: TGTGCCAGCAGCCGGGACAGGGGCAGCGAGCAGTACTTC; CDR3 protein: CASSRDRGSEQYF
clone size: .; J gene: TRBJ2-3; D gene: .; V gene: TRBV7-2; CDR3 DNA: TGTGCCAGCAGCACAAGACAGGCTAGCACAGATACGCAGTATTTT; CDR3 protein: CASSTRQASTDTQYF
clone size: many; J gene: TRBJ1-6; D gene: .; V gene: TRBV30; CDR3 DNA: TGTGCCTGGAACCGGGACGGTTATAATTCACCCCTCCACTTT; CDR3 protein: CAWNRDGYNSPLHF
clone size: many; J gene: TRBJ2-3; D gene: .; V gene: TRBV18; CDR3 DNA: TGTGCCAGCTCACCACGACGGGACACAGATACGCAGTATTTT; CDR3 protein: CASSPRRDTDTQYF
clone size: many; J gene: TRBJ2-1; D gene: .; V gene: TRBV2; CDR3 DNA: TGTGCCAGCAGTGAAGTCGGGGACAATGGGGATCGGTTCTTC; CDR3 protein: CASSEVGDNGDRFF
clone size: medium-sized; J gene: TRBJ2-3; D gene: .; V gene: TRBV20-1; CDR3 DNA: TGCAGTGCTAGATCGGGACCCACAGATACGCAGTATTTT; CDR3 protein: CSARSGPTDTQYF
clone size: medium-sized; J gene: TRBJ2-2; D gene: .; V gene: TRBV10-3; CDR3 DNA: TGTGCCATCAGGGAGTCCCTAGGCGGGGAGCTGTTTTTT; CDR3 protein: CAIRESLGGELFF
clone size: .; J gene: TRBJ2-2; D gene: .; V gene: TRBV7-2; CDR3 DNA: TGTGCCAGCAGCCCCGGACGGAGGGAGCTGTTTTTT; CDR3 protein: CASSPGRRELFF
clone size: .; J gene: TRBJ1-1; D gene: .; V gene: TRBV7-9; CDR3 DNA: TGTGCCAGCAGCTCCAGGCCAGTGTCGGGCACTGAAGCTTTCTTT; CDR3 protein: CASSSRPVSGTEAFF
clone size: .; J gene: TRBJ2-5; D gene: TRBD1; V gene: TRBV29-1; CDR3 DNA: TGCAGCGTTGCTAGGGACAGGGGTCAAGAGACCCAGTACTTC; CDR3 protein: CSVARDRGQETQYF
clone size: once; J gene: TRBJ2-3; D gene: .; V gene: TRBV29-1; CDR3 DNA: TGCAGCGTTGGGGGGACGTATACCACAGATACGCAGTATTTT; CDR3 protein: CSVGGTYTTDTQYF
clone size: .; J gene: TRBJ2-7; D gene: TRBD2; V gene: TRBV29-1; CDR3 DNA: TGCGGCGTTGAGTGGGCTAGCGGGAGTTACGAGCAGTACTTC; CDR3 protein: CGVEWASGSYEQYF
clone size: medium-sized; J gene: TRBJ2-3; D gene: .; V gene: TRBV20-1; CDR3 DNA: TGCAGTGCTAGCCTGTGGTCCGGGACAGATACGCAGTATTTT; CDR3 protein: CSASLWSGTDTQYF
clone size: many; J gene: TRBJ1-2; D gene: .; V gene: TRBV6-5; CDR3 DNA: TGTGCCAGCAGTTACTCCGGGGACGGCTACACCTTC; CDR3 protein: CASSYSGDGYTF
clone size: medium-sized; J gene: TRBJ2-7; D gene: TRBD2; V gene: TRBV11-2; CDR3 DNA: TGTGCCAGCAGCTTAGTGACGGGACTAGCGGGTGACGAGCAGTACTTC; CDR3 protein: CASSLVTGLAGDEQYF
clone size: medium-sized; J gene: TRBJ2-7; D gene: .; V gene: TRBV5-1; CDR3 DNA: TGCGCCAGCAGCACGCATCCGGGGCCGGTCTACGAGCAGTACTTC; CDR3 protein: CASSTHPGPVYEQYF
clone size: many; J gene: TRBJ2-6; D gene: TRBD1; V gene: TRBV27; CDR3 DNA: TGTGCCAGCAGTTTTCGCCGACCCGGGACAGGGTTATCTGGGGCCAACGTCCTGACTTTC; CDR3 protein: CASSFRRPGTGLSGANVLTF